This TCR beta chain was captured by sequencing in a study of T cell repertoires in cytomegalovirus infection. Overall study: Public TCR beta signatures indicated both CMV infection and matching HLA type.

V was cut by 3 bases and J by 5 bases, with 12 bases left in between. The CDR3 contains 13 residues. Germline lookup yields CDR1 SGHRS and CDR2 YFSETQ. Notes on this clonotype: Its antigen is currently unknown.

Regarding the study as a whole: Of the TCR beta families, the public ones yielded a cumulative frequency that identified carriers of CMV plus the relevant HLA. Within the response measured ex vivo, HLA-C-restricted CMV-specific TCR beta clonotypes were dominant.

TCRdb called the reads again in MiXCR, with one record for every CDR3 protein. The table records 75,000 to 100,000 distinct CDR3 sequences, 45% to 50% of them present only once. The sample here was CD8+ T cells from cultured PBMCs, taken from culture after CMV antigen stimulation. This receptor was obtained from a human donor in good health (CMV status not recorded). Some clones in this sample may be carry-over from other donors' samples. The V call is TRBV5-1, the J call TRBJ2-7; either TRBD1 or TRBD2 may fit D (5 bases each). CDR3 nucleotides: TGCGCCAGCAGCTGGGGGATTGCGGACGAGCAGTACTTC. It translates to CASSWGIADEQYF.